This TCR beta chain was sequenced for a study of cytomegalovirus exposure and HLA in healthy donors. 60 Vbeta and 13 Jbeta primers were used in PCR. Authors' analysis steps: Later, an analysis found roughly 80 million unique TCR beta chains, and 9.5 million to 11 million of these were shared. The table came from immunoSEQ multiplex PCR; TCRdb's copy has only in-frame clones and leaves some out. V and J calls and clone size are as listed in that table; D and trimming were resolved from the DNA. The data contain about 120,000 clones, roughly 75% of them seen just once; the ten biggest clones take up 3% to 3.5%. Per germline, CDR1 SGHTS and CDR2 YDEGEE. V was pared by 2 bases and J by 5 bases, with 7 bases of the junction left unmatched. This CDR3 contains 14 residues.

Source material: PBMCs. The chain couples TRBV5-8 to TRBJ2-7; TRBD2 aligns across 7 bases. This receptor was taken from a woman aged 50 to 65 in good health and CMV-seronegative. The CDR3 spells CASSLGRGIDEQYF. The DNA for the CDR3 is TGTGCCAGCAGCTTAGGGAGGGGAATTGACGAGCAGTACTTC. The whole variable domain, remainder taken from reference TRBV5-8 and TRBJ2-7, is EAGVTQSPTHLIKTRGQQATLRCSPISGHTSVYWYQQALGLGLQFLLWYDEGEERNRGNFPPRFSGRQFPNYSSELNVNALELEDSALYLCASSLGRGIDEQYFGPGTRLTVT.